The source of this TCR beta chain is a study of T cell responses to AZD1222 COVID-19 vaccine. V was cut by 0 bases and J by 8 bases, with 16 bases left in between. This CDR3 is built from 15 residues. CDR1 is LGHNA and CDR2 is YSLEER in the germline V gene. Sequencing was performed with immunoSEQ multiplex PCR; in TCRdb, only in-frame clones are kept and a portion is missing. The sample carries roughly 120,000 clones, approximately 85% recorded once. The source is an adult in good health. The V and J genes are TRBV4-3 and TRBJ1-2; a possible D gene is TRBD1 (6 bases). Sample: peripheral blood, taken on day 0 of MenACWY control vaccination. The CDR3 region has the DNA TGCGCCAGCAGCCAAGAGAGGGGGGCTTTAGGCGGCTACACCTTC. Its protein product is CASSQERGALGGYTF.